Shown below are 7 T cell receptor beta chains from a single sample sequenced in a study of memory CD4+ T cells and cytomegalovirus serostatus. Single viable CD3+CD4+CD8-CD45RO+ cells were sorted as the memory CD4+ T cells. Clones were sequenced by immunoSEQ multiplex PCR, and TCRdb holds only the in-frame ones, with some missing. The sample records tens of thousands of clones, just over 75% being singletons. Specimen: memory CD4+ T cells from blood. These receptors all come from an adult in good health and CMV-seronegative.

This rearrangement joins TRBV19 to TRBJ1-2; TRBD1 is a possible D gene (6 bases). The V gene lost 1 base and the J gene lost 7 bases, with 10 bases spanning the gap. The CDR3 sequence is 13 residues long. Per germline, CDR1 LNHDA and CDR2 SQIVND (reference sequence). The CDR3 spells CASSIGRGGGYTF. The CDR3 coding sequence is TGTGCCAGTAGTATAGGCAGGGGTGGTGGCTACACCTTC.

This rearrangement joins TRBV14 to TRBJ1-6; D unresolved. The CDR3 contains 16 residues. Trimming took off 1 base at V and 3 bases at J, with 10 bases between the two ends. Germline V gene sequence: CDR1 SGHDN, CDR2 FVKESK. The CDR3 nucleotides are TGTGCCAGCAGCCAAGGACGGGCCTTCTATAATTCACCCCTCCACTTT. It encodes CASSQGRAFYNSPLHF.

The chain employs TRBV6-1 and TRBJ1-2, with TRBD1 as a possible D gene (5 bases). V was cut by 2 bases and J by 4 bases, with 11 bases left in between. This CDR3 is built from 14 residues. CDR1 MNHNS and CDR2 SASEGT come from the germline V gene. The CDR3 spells CASSEYRLTYGYTF. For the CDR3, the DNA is TGTGCCAGCAGTGAATACAGGTTAACCTATGGCTACACCTTC.

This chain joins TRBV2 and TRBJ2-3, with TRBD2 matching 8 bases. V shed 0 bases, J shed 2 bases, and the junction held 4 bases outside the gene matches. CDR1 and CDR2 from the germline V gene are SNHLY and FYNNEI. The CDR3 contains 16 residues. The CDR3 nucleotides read TGTGCCAGCAGTGAAGCTTTGCGGGGGGCCACAGATACGCAGTATTTT. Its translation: CASSEALRGATDTQYF.

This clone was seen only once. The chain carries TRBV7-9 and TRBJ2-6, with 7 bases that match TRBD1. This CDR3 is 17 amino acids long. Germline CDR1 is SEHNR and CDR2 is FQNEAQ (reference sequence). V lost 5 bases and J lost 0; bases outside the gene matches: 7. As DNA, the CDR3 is TGTGCCAGCAGCAGGGACAGCCATCACTCTGGGGCCAACGTCCTGACTTTC. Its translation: CASSRDSHHSGANVLTF.

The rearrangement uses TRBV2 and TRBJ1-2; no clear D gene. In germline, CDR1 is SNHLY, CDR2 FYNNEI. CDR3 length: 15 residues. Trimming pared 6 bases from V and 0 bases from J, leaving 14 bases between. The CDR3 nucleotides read TGTGCCAGCAGCATCACCTATGGCTCTAACTATGGCTACACCTTC. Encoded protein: CASSITYGSNYGYTF.

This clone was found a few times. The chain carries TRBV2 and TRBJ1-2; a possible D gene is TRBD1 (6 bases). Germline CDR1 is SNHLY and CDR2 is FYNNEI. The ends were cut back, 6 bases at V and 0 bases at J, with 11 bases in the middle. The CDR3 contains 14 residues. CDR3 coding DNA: TGTGCCAGCAGACCGGACAGTACTAACTATGGCTACACCTTC. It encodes CASRPDSTNYGYTF.